This T cell receptor beta chain is drawn from a study of CD8 T cells in Susac syndrome (dated by TCRdb to the late 2010s). Context from the whole study: The study used repertoire sequencing to test whether antigen drove CD8+ T cell activation and differentiation in Susac syndrome. Clonality of the CD8+ T cell repertoire was compared between roughly twelve healthy donors, roughly 14 Susac syndrome patients and 15 multiple sclerosis patients.

What the research found in general, with its limitations: The number of individuals in the TCR sequencing and HLA analysis was acknowledged as relatively small.

RNA was extracted with the RNeasy kit and roughly 0.45 to 1 ug was reverse transcribed using random hexamers. The immunoSEQ multiplex PCR assay, which covers 54 Vbeta and 13 Jbeta segments, was used to amplify TCR beta CDR3 regions. PCR amplification bias was corrected by using a synthetic template baseline for primer optimization and computational correction. As for how the authors treated the data: Only productive sequences were kept, with reads annotated to V, D and J genes according to IMGT and analyzed in immunoSEQ Analyzer. Clonality was computed as one minus Shannon entropy normalized by log2 of the number of productive unique sequences. For each patient and control, public and private clones were evaluated within the 100 most prevalent clones. Clones were defined as Susac-specific if absent from the healthy and MS cohorts, from 900 to 1,300 published viral clones and from other ImmuneACCESS disease sequences. TCRdb itself trimmed the public reads at Q25 with fastp, ran MiXCR and retained productive beta chains. Records with the same CDR3 protein are collapsed into one entry carrying the most frequent genes and DNA. The V and J calls follow TCRdb's processing rather than the paper's. This sample lists 110,000 or so distinct CDR3 sequences; roughly 92% were detected once. About 0.12% of the sample is in the top ten clones.

The CDR3 contains 14 residues, cysteine and phenylalanine counted. Only the CDR3 part of the read is kept: 42 bases, read in frame from the first base. Trimming at the junction amounts to 1 base on V and 10 bases on J, and the germline ends lie 14 bases apart. From the germline V gene, CDR1 is MGHRA and CDR2 is YSYEKL. Peripheral blood CD8+ and CD4+ T cells from healthy donors, Susac syndrome patients and multiple sclerosis patients were profiled by high-throughput TCR beta sequencing. Healthy donors were age- and sex-matched controls. Bulk CD8+ and CD4+ T cells were purified magnetically by negative isolation, whereas CD8+ TEMRA cells were enriched by FACS. Blood was collected in EDTA tubes and processed within 24 hours, with PBMCs isolated through density gradient centrifugation. PBMCs intended for TCR sequencing were cryopreserved in liquid nitrogen and were subsequently thawed in a 37 degrees C water bath. The sorted or isolated CD4+, CD8+ and CD8+ TEMRA cells had a purity of 90% or higher.

A remark on this clonotype: The specificity of this receptor is unknown. Qualities for individual bases were not recorded, and no much larger clone is one base off.

Sample: CD8+ T cells from PBMCs. This sequence uses TRBV4-1 and TRBJ2-1; perhaps TRBD2 is the D gene, with 5 bases matching. This receptor was taken from a human donor in good health. The nucleotide sequence is TGCGCCAGCAGCCAAGCGACTACTCAACGGGAGCAGTTCTTC. It translates as CASSQATTQREQFF.